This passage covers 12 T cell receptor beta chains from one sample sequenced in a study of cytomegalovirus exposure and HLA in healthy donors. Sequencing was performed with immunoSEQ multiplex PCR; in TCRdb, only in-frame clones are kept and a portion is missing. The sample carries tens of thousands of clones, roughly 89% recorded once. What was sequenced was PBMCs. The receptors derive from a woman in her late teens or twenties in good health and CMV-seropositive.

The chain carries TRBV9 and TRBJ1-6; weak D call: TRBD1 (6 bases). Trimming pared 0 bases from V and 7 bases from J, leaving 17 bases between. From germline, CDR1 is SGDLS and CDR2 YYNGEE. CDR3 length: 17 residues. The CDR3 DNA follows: TGTGCCAGCAGCGTAGTCGAACGCGGGGGCGGAAATTCACCCCTCCACTTT. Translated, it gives CASSVVERGGGNSPLHF.

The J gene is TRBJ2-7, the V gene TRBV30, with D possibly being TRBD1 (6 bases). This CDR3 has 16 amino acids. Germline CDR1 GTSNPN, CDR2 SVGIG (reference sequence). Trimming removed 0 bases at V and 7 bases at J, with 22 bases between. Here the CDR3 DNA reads TGTGCCTGGAGTGTACGGCAGGTCAGGGGTAATACGGAGCAGTACTTC. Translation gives CAWSVRQVRGNTEQYF.

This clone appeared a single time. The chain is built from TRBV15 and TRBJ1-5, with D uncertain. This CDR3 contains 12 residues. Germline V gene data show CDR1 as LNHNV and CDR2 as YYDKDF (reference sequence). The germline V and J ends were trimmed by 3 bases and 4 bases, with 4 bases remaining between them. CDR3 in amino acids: CATSSKNQPQHF. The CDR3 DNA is TGTGCCACCAGCAGTAAAAATCAGCCCCAGCATTTT.

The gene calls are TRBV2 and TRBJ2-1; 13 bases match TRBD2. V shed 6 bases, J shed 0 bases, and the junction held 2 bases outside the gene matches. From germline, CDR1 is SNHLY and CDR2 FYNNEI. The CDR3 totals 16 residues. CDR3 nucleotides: TGTGCCAGCAGCTGGACTAGCGGGGGCTCCTACAATGAGCAGTTCTTC. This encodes CASSWTSGGSYNEQFF. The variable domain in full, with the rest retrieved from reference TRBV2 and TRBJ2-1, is EPEVTQTPSHQVTQMGQEVILRCVPISNHLYFYWYRQILGQKVEFLVSFYNNEISEKSEIFDDQFSVERPDGSNFTLKIRSTKLEDSAMYFCASSWTSGGSYNEQFFGPGTRLTVL.

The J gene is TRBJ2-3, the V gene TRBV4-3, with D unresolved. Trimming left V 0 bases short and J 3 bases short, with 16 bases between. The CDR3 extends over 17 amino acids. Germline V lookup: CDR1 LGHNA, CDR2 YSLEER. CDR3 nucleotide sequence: TGCGCCAGCAGCCAAGATCTTGGCGGCGACCTAACAGATACGCAGTATTTT. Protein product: CASSQDLGGDLTDTQYF.

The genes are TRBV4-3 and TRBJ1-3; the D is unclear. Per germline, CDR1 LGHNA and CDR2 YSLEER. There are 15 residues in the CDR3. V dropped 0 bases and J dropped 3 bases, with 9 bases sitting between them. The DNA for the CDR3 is TGCGCCAGCAGCCAAGATCAAGGCGGTGGAAACACCATATATTTT. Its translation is CASSQDQGGGNTIYF.

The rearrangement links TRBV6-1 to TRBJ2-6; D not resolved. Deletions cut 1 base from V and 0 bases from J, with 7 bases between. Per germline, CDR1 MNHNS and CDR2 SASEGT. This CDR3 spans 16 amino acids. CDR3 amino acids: CASSEGRYSGANVLTF. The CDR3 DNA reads TGTGCCAGCAGTGAAGGGCGGTACTCTGGGGCCAACGTCCTGACTTTC.

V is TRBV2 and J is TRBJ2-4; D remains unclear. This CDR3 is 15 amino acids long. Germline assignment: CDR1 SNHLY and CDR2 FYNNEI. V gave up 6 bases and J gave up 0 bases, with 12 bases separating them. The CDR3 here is CASRGGDLAKNIQYF. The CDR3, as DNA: TGTGCCAGCAGAGGCGGAGACTTAGCCAAAAACATTCAGTACTTC.

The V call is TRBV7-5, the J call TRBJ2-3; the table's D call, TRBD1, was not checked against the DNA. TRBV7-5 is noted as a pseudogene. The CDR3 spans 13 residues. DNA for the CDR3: TGTGCCAGAAGCTTTAACAGGGTTGATACGCAGTATTTT. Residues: CARSFNRVDTQYF.

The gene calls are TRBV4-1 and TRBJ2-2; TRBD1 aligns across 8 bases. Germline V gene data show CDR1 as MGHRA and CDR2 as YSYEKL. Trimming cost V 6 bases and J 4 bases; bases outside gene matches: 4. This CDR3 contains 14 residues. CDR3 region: CASSGQGFTGELFF. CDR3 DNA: TGCGCCAGCAGTGGACAGGGATTCACCGGGGAGCTGTTTTTT.

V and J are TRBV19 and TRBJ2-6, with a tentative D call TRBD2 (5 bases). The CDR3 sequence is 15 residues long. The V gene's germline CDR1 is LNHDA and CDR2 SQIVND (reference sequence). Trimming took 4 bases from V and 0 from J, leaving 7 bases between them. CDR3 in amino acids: CASSNRDSGANVLTF. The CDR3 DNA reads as TGTGCCAGTAGTAACCGGGACTCTGGGGCCAACGTCCTGACTTTC.

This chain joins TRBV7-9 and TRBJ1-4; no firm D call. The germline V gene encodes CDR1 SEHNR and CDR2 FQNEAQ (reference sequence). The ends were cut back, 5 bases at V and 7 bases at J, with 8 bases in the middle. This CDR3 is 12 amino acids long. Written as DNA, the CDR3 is TGTGCCAGCAGCCCTCCGAGTGAAAAACTGTTTTTT. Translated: CASSPPSEKLFF. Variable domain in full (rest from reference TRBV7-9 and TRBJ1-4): DTGVSQNPRHKITKRGQNVTFRCDPISEHNRLYWYRQTLGQGPEFLTYFQNEAQLEKSRLLSDRFSAERPKGSFSTLEIQRTEQGDSAMYLCASSPPSEKLFFGSGTQLSVL.